This paragraph reports one T cell receptor (beta chain). The specificity of this receptor is unknown. It has no much larger one-base neighbor in the sample; base qualities were not kept. This sample was included in a study of blood T cell repertoires in COVID-19 (dated by TCRdb to 2019 to 2021). Notes on the research overall: The collaborator samples originated in the United States, Italy and Spain and spanned the acute and convalescent phases of COVID-19. The prospective study material was composed of cDNA or gDNA derived from T cells, B-cell-depleted T cells, or PBMCs. Subjects who had been exposed to COVID-19, were actively infected with it, or had recovered from it provided the deeply sampled blood TCRbeta repertoires that made up the dataset. The repertoires were released in a freely available public database meant as a resource for research on the immune response to SARS-CoV-2. The samples were drawn from the first 160 participants of the ongoing ImmuneRACE study and from 1,254 subjects provided by 6 global collaborators. Sample metadata almost always included a de-identified subject ID, COVID-19 status, age in years and sex. Where available, HLA class I and class II types were obtained from metadata supplied by the sample provider rather than from assay-based typing. Findings and caveats that apply to the study as a whole: Clinical and demographic metadata were provided uncurated, with the amount varying by source and participant.

The CDR3 holds 15 amino acids from the cysteine to the phenylalanine. Only CDR3 DNA is held: 45 bases, read in frame from base 1. V gives up 1 base and J gives up 2 bases, and the segment between their germline ends measures 11 bases. CDR1 and CDR2, looked up from the germline V gene, are MNHNS and SASEGT. TCRbeta CDR3 regions were amplified from genomic DNA by means of the immunoSEQ Assay, a bias-controlled multiplex PCR. In the original analysis: Nucleated cell counts per sample were estimated from amplification of reference gene primers within the assay. To quantify the absolute abundance of each unique TCRbeta CDR3 rearrangement, sequence reads were collapsed and filtered. For each sample, productive Simpson clonality was calculated by taking the square root of Simpson's diversity index across productive rearrangements. In its TCRdb copy, this immuneACCESS table keeps in-frame sequences only and misses some clones. Where compared with another copy, unresolved V genes explain less than half of these, and the others have no known cause. That table is the source of V, J and clone size, and D and trimming were worked out from the DNA. The sample table holds around 200,000 clones, of which approximately 90% were seen once. The ten top clones hold approximately 12% of the sample.

Samples from volunteer blood donors who had recovered from COVID-19 were contributed by a second Seattle source. Each collaborating institution followed its own protocols to collect whole blood in K2EDTA tubes. For TCRbeta analysis, collaborator samples were shipped as frozen whole blood, as isolated PBMCs, or as DNA extracted from either sample type. The rearrangement combines TRBV6-1 with TRBJ1-2, with a weak D call of TRBD1 (6 bases match). The clonotype originates from a woman aged 18-30 years who had recovered from COVID-19. Source material: peripheral blood. The DNA is as follows: TGTGCCAGCAGTGAAGTGCTGGGGGCAAACTATGGCTACACCTTC. Its protein product is CASSEVLGANYGYTF.